The clone carrying this T cell receptor (beta chain) was detected only once. Its antigen is currently unknown. These data belong to a study of naive and memory T cell subsets. The study, taken as a whole, reports: In CD4 and CD8 cells, diversity dropped from naive through EMRA.

The beta constant-region primer was an equimolar mix of two oligonucleotides covering TRBC1 and TRBC2. Ligation attached a single-stranded oligonucleotide with a 12-nucleotide UMI and the SP2 primer to the cDNA 3' end. TCRdb reprocessed the UMI-ligation and nested PCR reads via MiXCR and lists one record per CDR3 protein. The table has about 80,000 distinct CDR3 sequences, over 10% seen once; the top ten hold 0.75% to 1%. V was clipped by 8 bases and J by 3 bases, with 20 bases between them. Germline loops: CDR1 DFQATT, CDR2 SNEGSKA (reference sequence). This CDR3 is built from 15 residues. Four subsets defined by CD45RA and CD27 were sorted after CD3, CD4, CD8 and live/dead staining.

The chain employs TRBV20-1 and TRBJ1-3; D uncertain. This sequence originates from a human donor in good health. Sequencing input: central memory CD4+ T cells from blood. The chain's CDR3 is CSSLDVGGFGNTIYF. The CDR3 bases are TGCAGTTCGCTAGATGTGGGAGGGTTTGGAAACACCATATATTTT.